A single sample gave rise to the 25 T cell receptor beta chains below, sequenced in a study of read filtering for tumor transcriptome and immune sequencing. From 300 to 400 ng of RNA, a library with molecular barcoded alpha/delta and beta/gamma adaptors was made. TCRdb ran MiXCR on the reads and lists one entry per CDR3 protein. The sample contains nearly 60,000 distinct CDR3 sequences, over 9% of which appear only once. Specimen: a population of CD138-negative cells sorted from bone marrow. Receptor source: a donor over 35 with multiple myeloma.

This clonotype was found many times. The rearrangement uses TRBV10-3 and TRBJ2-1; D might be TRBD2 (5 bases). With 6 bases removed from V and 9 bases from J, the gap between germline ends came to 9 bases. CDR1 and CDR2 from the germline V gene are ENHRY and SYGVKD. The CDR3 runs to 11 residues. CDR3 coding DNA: TGTGCCATCAGGGGAGAGGTTGAGCAGTTCTTC. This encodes CAIRGEVEQFF.

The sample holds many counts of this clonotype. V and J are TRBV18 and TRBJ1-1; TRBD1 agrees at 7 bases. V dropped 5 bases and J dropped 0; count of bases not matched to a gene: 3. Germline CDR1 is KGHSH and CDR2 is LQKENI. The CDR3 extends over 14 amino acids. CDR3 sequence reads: CASSKQGMNTEAFF. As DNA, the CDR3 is TGTGCCAGCTCAAAACAGGGGATGAACACTGAAGCTTTCTTT.

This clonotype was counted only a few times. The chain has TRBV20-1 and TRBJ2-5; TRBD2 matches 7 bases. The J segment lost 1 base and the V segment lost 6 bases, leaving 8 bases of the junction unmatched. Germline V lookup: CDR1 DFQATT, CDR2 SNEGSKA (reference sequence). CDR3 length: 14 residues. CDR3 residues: CSALNPGGQETQYF. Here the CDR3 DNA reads TGCAGTGCCTTGAATCCGGGGGGCCAAGAGACCCAGTACTTC.

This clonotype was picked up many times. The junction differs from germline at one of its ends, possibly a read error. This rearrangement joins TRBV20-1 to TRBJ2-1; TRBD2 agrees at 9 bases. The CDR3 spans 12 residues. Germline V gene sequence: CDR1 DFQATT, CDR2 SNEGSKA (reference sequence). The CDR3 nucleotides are TGTAGGTCTAGCGGGGATTACAATGAGCAGTCCTTC. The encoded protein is CRSSGDYNEQSF.

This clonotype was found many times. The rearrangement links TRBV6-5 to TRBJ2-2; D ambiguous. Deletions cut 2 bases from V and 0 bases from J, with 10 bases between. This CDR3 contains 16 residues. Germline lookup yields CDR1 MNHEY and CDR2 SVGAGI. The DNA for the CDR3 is TGTGCCAGCAGTTACAAGCCGGGCTCGAACACCGGGGAGCTGTTTTTT. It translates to CASSYKPGSNTGELFF.

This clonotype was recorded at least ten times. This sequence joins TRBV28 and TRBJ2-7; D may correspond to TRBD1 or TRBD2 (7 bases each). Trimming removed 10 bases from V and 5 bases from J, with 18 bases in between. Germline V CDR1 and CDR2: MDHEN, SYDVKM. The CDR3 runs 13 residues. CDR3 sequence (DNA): TGTGCCACCCGGGGAGGGGGCGGCCACGAGCAGTACTTC. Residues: CATRGGGGHEQYF.

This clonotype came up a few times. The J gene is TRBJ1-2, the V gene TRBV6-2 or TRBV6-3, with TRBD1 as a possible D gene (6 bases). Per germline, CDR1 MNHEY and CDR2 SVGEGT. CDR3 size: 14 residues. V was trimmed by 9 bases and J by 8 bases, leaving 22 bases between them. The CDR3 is CASPEKGDKYGYTF. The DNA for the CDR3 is TGTGCCAGTCCCGAGAAAGGGGACAAGTACGGCTACACCTTC.

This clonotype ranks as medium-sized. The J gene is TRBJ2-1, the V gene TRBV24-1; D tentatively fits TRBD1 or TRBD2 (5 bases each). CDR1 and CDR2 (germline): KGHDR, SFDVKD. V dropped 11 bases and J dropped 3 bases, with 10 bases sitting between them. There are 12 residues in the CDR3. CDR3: CANRDHYNEQFF. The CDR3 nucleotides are TGTGCCAACCGGGACCACTACAATGAGCAGTTCTTC.

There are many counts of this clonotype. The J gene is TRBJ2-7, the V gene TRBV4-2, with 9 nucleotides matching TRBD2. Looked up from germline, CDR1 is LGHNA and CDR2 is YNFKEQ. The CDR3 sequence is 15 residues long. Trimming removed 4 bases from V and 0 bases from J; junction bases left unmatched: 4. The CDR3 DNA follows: TGTGCCAGCAGCCCGCTAGCGGGGCTCTCCTACGAGCAGTACTTC. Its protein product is CASSPLAGLSYEQYF.

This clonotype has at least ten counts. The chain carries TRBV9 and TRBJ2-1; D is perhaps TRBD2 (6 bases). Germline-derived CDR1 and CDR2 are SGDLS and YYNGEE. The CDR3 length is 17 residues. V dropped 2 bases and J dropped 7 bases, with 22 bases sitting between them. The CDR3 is CASSVHPRPRESNEQFF. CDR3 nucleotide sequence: TGTGCCAGCAGCGTTCACCCCAGACCCCGGGAGAGTAATGAGCAGTTCTTC.

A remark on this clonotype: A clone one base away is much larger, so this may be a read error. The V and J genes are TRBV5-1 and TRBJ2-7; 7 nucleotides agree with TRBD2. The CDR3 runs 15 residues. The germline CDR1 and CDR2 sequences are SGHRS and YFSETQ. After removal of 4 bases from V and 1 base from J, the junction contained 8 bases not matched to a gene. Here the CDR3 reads CASSMRPGGSYEQYF. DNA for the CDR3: TGCGCCAGCAGCATGCGGCCGGGGGGATCCTACGAGCAGTACTTC.

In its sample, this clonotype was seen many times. This CDR3 is CASSPLQRGRSGANVLTF. CDR3 coding DNA: TGCGCCAGCAGCCCCCTCCAGCGGGGCCGCTCTGGGGCCAACGTCCTGACTTTC. V and J are TRBV5-1 and TRBJ2-6; TRBD2 matches 7 bases. V was clipped by 4 bases and J by 0 bases; unmatched bases: 10. Germline CDR1 SGHRS, CDR2 YFSETQ. The CDR3 sequence is 18 residues long.

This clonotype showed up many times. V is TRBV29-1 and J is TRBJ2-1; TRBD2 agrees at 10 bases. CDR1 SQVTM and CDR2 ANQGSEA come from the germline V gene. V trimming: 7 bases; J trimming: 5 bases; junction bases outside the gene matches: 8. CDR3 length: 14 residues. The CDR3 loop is CSALIAGGNNEQFF. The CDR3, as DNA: TGCAGCGCCTTAATAGCGGGGGGTAACAATGAGCAGTTCTTC.

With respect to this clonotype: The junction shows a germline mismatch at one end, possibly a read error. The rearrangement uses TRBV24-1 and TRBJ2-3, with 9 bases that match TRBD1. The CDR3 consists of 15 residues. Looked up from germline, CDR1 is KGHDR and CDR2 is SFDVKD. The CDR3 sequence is CASSHAGQGPETQYF. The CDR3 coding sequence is TGTGCCTCCAGTCATGCGGGACAGGGACCAGAGACGCAGTATTTT.

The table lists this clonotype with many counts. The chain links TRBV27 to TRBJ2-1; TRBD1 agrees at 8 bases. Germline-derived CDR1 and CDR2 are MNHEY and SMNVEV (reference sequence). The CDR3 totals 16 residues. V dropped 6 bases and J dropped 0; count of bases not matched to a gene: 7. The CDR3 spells CASRPAGQGSYNEQFF. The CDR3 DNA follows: TGTGCCAGCAGGCCCGCCGGACAGGGCTCCTACAATGAGCAGTTCTTC.

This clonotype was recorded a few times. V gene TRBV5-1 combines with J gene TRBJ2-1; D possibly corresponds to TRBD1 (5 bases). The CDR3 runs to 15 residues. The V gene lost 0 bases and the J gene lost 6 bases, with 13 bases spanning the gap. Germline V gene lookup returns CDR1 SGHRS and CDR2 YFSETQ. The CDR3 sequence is CASSLVISQGNEQFF. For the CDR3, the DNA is TGCGCCAGCAGCTTGGTGATTTCTCAGGGCAATGAGCAGTTCTTC.

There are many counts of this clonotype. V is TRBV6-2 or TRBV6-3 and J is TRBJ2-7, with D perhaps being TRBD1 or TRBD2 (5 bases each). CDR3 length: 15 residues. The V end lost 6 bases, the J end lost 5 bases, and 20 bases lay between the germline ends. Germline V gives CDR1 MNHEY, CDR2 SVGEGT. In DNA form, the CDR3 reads TGTGCCAGCAGCTCCAATTGGGGGAAAAGACACGAGCAGTACTTC. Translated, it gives CASSSNWGKRHEQYF.

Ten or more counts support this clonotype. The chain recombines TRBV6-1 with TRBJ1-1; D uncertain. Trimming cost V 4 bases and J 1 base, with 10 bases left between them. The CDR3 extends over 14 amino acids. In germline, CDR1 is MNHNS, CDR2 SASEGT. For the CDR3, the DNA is TGTGCCAGCAGTGCCAAACACTCGAACACTGAAGCTTTCTTT. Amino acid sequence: CASSAKHSNTEAFF.

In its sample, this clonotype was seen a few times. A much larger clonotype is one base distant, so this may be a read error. The DNA of the CDR3 is TGTGCCAGCAGATACTCGATGGAGAACACTGAAGCTTTCTTT. Residues: CASRYSMENTEAFF. This chain joins TRBV6-5 and TRBJ1-1; D is unresolved. CDR3 size: 14 residues. CDR1 is MNHEY, CDR2 SVGAGI, per germline.

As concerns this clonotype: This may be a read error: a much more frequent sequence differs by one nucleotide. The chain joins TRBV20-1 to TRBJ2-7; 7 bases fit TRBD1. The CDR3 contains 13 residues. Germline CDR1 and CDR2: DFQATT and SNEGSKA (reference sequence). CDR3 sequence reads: CSAQGQNYYEQHF. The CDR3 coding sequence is TGCAGTGCCCAGGGACAGAATTACTACGAGCAGCACTTC.

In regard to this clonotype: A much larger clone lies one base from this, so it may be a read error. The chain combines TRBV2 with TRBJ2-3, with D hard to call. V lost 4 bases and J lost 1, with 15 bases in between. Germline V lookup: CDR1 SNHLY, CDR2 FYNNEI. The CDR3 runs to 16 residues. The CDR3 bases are TGTGCCAGCAGTGGCCTGACGAAGCTAGGCACAGATACGCAGTATTTT. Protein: CASSGLTKLGTDTQYF.

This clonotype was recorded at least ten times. CDR3 loop: CASSSRGGAGANVLTF. In DNA, the CDR3 is TGTGCCAGCAGCTCCCGGGGAGGGGCTGGGGCCAACGTCCTGACTTTC. This chain connects TRBV9 to TRBJ2-6, with TRBD2 matching 7 bases. V was pared by 4 bases and J by 2 bases, with 6 bases of the junction left unmatched. The V gene's germline CDR1 is SGDLS and CDR2 YYNGEE. The CDR3 is 16 residues long.

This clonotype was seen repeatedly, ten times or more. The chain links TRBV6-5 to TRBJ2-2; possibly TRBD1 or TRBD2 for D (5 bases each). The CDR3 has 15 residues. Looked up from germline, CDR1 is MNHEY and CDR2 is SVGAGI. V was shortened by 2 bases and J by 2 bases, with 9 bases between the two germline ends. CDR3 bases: TGTGCCAGCAGTTACGGGGGATTTAACACCGGGGAGCTGTTTTTT. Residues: CASSYGGFNTGELFF.

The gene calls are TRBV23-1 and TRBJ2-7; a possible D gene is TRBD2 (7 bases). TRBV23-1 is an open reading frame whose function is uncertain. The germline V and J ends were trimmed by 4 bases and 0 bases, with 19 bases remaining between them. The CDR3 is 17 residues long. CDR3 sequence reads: CASSLMGGGPISYEQYF. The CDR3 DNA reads TGCGCCAGCAGTCTCATGGGGGGGGGGCCGATCTCCTACGAGCAGTACTTC.

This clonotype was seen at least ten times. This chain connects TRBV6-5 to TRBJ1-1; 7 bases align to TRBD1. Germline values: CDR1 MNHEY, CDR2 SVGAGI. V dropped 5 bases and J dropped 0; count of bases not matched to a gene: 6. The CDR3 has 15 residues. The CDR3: CASSPPGGLNTEAFF. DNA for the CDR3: TGTGCCAGCAGTCCCCCAGGGGGTTTGAACACTGAAGCTTTCTTT.